These T cell receptor beta chains were read from a single sample in a study of blood T cells in healthy people across ages. TCRdb analysed the 5' RACE reads with MiXCR anew, one entry per CDR3 protein. Seen here are 1.5 million to 1.9 million distinct CDR3 sequences, approximately 39% observed once, and the top ten hold approximately 4.1%. The specimen sequenced was blood. Every receptor here comes from a woman aged 18-29 years in good health. CDR3s include the opening cysteine and the closing phenylalanine or tryptophan. A D gene is named only where the DNA matches it firmly. Rows may omit the clone size; those that give it use once, few, many or a size class.

clone size: few; V gene: TRBV6-5; J gene: TRBJ2-7; D gene: -; CDR3 protein: CASSYSPQYEQYF; CDR3 DNA: TGTGCCAGCAGTTACTCCCCGCAGTACGAGCAGTACTTC
clone size: -; V gene: TRBV27; J gene: TRBJ1-2; D gene: -; CDR3 protein: CASERGMMNYGYTF; CDR3 DNA: TGTGCCAGCGAGCGGGGGATGATGAACTATGGCTACACCTTC
clone size: -; V gene: TRBV6-6; J gene: TRBJ2-7; D gene: -; CDR3 protein: CATTSTYEQYF; CDR3 DNA: TGTGCCACCACCTCAACCTACGAGCAGTACTTC
clone size: few; V gene: TRBV7-9; J gene: TRBJ2-6; D gene: -; CDR3 protein: CASSLVVGGANVLTF; CDR3 DNA: TGTGCCAGCAGCTTAGTCGTCGGTGGGGCCAACGTCCTGACTTTC
clone size: -; V gene: TRBV29-1; J gene: TRBJ2-4; D gene: -; CDR3 protein: CSVVGQTKNIQYF; CDR3 DNA: TGCAGCGTTGTAGGGCAGACCAAAAACATTCAGTACTTC
clone size: -; V gene: TRBV20-1; J gene: TRBJ2-3; D gene: -; CDR3 protein: CSARGIPDTQYF; CDR3 DNA: TGCAGTGCTAGGGGGATACCAGATACGCAGTATTTT
clone size: -; V gene: TRBV2; J gene: TRBJ2-1; D gene: TRBD2; CDR3 protein: CASSERSGGNNEQFF; CDR3 DNA: TGTGCCAGCAGTGAAAGGAGCGGGGGTAACAATGAGCAGTTCTTC
clone size: few; V gene: TRBV11-2; J gene: TRBJ2-1; D gene: -; CDR3 protein: CASNKIRDSYNEQFF; CDR3 DNA: TGTGCCAGCAACAAAATACGGGATTCCTACAATGAGCAGTTCTTC
clone size: -; V gene: TRBV4-3; J gene: TRBJ1-1; D gene: TRBD1; CDR3 protein: CASSPLGQEPIAFF; CDR3 DNA: TGCGCCAGCAGCCCGTTGGGACAGGAACCAATAGCTTTCTTT
clone size: -; V gene: TRBV6-2/TRBV6-3; J gene: TRBJ1-5; D gene: -; CDR3 protein: CASSYAQSGTIYRGQPQHF; CDR3 DNA: TGTGCCAGCAGTTACGCCCAATCCGGGACGATATACAGAGGTCAGCCCCAGCATTTT
clone size: -; V gene: TRBV6-6; J gene: TRBJ1-6; D gene: -; CDR3 protein: CASRPTVYNSPLHF; CDR3 DNA: TGTGCCAGCAGGCCGACAGTCTATAATTCACCCCTCCACTTT
clone size: few; V gene: TRBV29-1; J gene: TRBJ2-2; D gene: -; CDR3 protein: CSVDGVGGELFF; CDR3 DNA: TGCAGCGTTGACGGGGTTGGGGGGGAGCTGTTTTTT
clone size: -; V gene: TRBV4-1; J gene: TRBJ2-3; D gene: TRBD2; CDR3 protein: CASSHYGTSGYDTQYF; CDR3 DNA: TGCGCCAGCAGCCATTACGGGACTAGCGGGTATGATACGCAGTATTTT
clone size: -; V gene: TRBV7-9; J gene: TRBJ2-1; D gene: -; CDR3 protein: CASSLTARGRQFF; CDR3 DNA: TGTGCCAGCAGCCTCACGGCCCGTGGACGGCAGTTCTTC
clone size: -; V gene: TRBV12-3/TRBV12-4; J gene: TRBJ2-1; D gene: -; CDR3 protein: CASRRTAPYNEQFF; CDR3 DNA: TGTGCCAGCAGGCGAACGGCCCCATACAATGAGCAGTTCTTC
clone size: few; V gene: TRBV20-1; J gene: TRBJ1-6; D gene: -; CDR3 protein: CSAKAGHNSPLHF; CDR3 DNA: TGCAGTGCTAAGGCGGGGCATAATTCACCCCTCCACTTT
clone size: -; V gene: TRBV20-1; J gene: TRBJ2-7; D gene: TRBD1; CDR3 protein: CSARNNRGQLYNEQYF; CDR3 DNA: TGCAGTGCTAGAAATAACCGGGGACAGCTGTACAATGAGCAGTACTTC
clone size: -; V gene: TRBV4-3; J gene: TRBJ2-3; D gene: TRBD2; CDR3 protein: CASSRRSGSVTDTQYF; CDR3 DNA: TGCGCCAGCAGCAGGCGTAGCGGGAGTGTTACAGATACGCAGTATTTT
clone size: -; V gene: TRBV5-8; J gene: TRBJ2-2; D gene: -; CDR3 protein: CASSHGELLNTGELFF; CDR3 DNA: TGTGCCAGCAGCCATGGGGAGCTACTGAACACCGGGGAGCTGTTTTTT